Each of the 6 T cell receptor beta chains below was sequenced from the same sample in a study of blood T cell repertoires in COVID-19. Sequenced by immunoSEQ multiplex PCR; TCRdb stores in-frame clones only, minus some. The repertoire holds approximately 7,600 clones, with over 70% as singletons. The sample consisted of peripheral blood. The receptors come from a human donor in a cohort sampled during active COVID-19.

The chain carries TRBV5-4 and TRBJ2-1; 10 bases align to TRBD2. The junction had 12 bases not matched to a gene; V was cut back by 0 bases and J by 3 bases. CDR1 is SGHNT, CDR2 YYREEE, per germline (reference sequence). The CDR3 covers 19 residues. The CDR3 here is CASSLGGSGRPSGYNEQFF. As DNA, the CDR3 is TGTGCCAGCAGCTTGGGGGGTAGCGGGAGGCCAAGCGGCTACAATGAGCAGTTCTTC.

This clone was counted only a few times. The chain uses TRBV4-2 and TRBJ2-3; TRBD2 matches 7 bases. Germline assignment: CDR1 LGHNA and CDR2 YNFKEQ. The V gene end was trimmed by 1 base and the J gene end by 4 bases; junction bases not matched to a gene: 11. This CDR3 has 17 residues. CDR3 in DNA: TGTGCCAGCAGCCAAGCAGTTTCCAGCGGGATCGCAGATACGCAGTATTTT. Translating it yields CASSQAVSSGIADTQYF.

This clone was detected a few times. The genes are TRBV2 and TRBJ2-7; D possibly corresponds to TRBD2 (7 bases). The CDR3 runs 14 residues. CDR1 and CDR2 from the germline V gene are SNHLY and FYNNEI. Trimming removed 7 bases at V and 1 base at J, with 14 bases between. As DNA, the CDR3 is TGTGCCAGCAACGGGGGGACACCTTCCTACGAGCAGTACTTC. Its protein is CASNGGTPSYEQYF.

The chain uses TRBV15 and TRBJ2-7; a possible D gene is TRBD1 (5 bases). The CDR3 extends over 14 amino acids. V was trimmed by 1 base and J by 6 bases, leaving 13 bases between them. In germline, CDR1 is LNHNV, CDR2 YYDKDF (reference sequence). For the CDR3, the DNA is TGTGCCACCAGCAGAGGGGGCACCGGGTTCGAGCAGTACTTC. Residues: CATSRGGTGFEQYF.

The chain is built from TRBV13 and TRBJ2-1, with D possibly matching TRBD2 (5 bases). Germline V gives CDR1 PRHDT, CDR2 FYEKMQ (reference sequence). The V and J ends lost 8 bases and 3 bases respectively, with 11 bases between them. The CDR3 is 13 residues long. The CDR3 DNA reads TGTGCCAGCCGGGCGAGGGACTACAATGAGCAGTTCTTC. Translated: CASRARDYNEQFF.

CDR3: CATSRGDSWQPQHF. The CDR3 nucleotides are TGTGCCACCAGCAGAGGGGACAGTTGGCAGCCCCAGCATTTT. The rearrangement uses TRBV15 and TRBJ1-5, with 7 bases identical to TRBD1. Germline trimming cut 1 base from V and 7 bases from J; bases unmatched to any gene: 4. The CDR3 has 14 amino acids. Germline-derived CDR1 and CDR2 are LNHNV and YYDKDF (reference sequence).